This T cell receptor beta chain was sequenced during a study of cytomegalovirus exposure and HLA in healthy donors. In the study overall: An earlier analysis identified more than 95 million unique TCR beta sequences in approximately 170 million T cells. Overall study results and limits: Diagnosis of cytomegalovirus status made by the classifier reportedly showed high specificity and sensitivity.

CDR1 is KGHSY and CDR2 is FQNENV in the germline V gene. This CDR3 region has 17 residues. V lost 2 bases and J lost 5; bases outside the gene matches: 10. Amplification used 60 Vbeta primers and 13 Jbeta primers. Data came from immunoSEQ multiplex PCR; TCRdb stores just in-frame clones and leaves some out. The table includes around 130,000 clones, 79% detected once. With regard to this clone: The target antigen is unknown.

Sequencing was carried out using PBMCs. This receptor was obtained from a man aged 18 to 29 in good health and CMV-seronegative. The V call is TRBV16, the J call TRBJ1-5; 9 bases line up with TRBD1. The CDR3 spells CASSQTQGGQGHQPQHF. CDR3 DNA: TGTGCCAGCAGCCAAACGCAGGGGGGACAGGGTCATCAGCCCCAGCATTTT.